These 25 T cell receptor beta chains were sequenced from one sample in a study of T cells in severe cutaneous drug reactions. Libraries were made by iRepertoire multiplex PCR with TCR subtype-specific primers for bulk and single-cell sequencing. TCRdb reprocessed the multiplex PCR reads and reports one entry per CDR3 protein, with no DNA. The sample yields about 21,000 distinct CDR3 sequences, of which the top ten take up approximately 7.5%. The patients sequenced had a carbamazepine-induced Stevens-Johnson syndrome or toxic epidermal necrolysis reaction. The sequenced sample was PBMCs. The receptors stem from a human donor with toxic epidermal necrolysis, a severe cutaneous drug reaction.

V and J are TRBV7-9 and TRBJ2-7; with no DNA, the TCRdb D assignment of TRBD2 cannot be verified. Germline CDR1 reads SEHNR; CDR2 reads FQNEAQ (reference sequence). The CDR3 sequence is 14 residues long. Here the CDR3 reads CASSLDGPNYEQYF.

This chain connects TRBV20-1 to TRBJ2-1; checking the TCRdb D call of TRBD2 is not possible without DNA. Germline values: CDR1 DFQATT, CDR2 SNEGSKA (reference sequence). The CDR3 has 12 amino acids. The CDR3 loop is CSAPRVTNEQFF.

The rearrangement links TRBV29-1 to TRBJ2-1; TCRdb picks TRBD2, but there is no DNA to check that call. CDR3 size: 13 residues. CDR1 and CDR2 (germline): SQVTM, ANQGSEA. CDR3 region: CSGAGSSYNEQFF.

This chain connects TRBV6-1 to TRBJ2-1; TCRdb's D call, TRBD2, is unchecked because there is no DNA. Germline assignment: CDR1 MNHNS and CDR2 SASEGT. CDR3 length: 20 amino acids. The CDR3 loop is CASSEPADHLRVSSYNEQFF.

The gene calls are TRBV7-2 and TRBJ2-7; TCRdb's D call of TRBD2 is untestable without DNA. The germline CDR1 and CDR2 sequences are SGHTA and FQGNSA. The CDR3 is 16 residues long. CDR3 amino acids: CASSLSPGLVGLEQYF. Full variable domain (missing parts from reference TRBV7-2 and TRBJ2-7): GAGVSQSPSNKVTEKGKDVELRCDPISGHTALYWYRQSLGQGLEFLIYFQGNSAPDKSGLPSDRFSAERTGGSVSTLTIQRTQQEDSAVYLCASSLSPGLVGLEQYFGPGTRLTVT.

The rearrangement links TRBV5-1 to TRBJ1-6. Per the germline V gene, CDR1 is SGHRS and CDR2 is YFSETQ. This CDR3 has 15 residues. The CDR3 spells CASSLVGQAESPLHF.

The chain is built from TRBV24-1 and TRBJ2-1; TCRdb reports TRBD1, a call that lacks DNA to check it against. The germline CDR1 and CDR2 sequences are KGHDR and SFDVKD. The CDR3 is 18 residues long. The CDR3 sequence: CATSDSTPDRGGYNEQFF.

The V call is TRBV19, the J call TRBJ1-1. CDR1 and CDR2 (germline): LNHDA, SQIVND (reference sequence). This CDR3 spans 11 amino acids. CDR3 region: CASSMATQAFF.

CDR3 protein: CASSEGADTQYF. The V call is TRBV11-2, the J call TRBJ2-3; TCRdb's assignment of TRBD1 cannot be checked, as there is no DNA. This CDR3 is 12 amino acids long. Looked up from germline, CDR1 is SGHAT and CDR2 is FQNNGV.

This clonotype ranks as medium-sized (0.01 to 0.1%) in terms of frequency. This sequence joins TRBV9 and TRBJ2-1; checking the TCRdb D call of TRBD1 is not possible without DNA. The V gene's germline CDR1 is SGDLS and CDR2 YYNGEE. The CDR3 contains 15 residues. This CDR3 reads CASSAAGEPYNEQFF.

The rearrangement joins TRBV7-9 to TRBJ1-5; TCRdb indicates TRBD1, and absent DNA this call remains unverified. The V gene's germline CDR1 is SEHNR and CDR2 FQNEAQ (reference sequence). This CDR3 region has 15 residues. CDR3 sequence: CASSYGTPSNQPQHF.

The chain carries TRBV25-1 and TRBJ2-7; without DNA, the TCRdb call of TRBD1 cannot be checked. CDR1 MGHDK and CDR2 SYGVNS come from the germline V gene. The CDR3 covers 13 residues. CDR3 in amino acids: CATADRGPWEQYF.

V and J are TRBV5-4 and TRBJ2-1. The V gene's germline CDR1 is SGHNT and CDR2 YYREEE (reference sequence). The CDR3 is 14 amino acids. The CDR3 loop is CASSLILNFGEQFF.

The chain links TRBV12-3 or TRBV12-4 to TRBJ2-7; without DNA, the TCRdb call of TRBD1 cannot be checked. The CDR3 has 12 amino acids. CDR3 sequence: CASSRDRLEQYF.

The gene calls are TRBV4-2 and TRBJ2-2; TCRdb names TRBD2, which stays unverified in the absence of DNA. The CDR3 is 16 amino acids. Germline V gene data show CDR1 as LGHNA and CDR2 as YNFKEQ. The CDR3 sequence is CASSQSASGRDGELFF.

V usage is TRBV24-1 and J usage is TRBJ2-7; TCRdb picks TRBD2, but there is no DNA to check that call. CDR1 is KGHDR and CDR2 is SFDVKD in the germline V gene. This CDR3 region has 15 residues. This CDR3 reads CATSDKTSNGYEQYF.

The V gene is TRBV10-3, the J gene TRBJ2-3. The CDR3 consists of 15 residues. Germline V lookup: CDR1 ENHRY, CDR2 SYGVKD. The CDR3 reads CAISDTKDGADTQYF.

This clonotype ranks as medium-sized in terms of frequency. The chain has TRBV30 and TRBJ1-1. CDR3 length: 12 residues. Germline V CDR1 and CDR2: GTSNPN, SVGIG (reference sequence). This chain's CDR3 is CAWSGATLPAFF.

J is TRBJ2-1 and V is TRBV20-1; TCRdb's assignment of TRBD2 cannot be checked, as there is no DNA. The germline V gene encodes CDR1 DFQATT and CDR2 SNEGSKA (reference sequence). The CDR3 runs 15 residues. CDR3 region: CSALWREDSYNEQFF.

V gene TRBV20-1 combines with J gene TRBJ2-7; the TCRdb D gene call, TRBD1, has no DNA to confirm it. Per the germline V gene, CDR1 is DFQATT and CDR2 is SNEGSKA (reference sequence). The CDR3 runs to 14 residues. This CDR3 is CSAGGRDRAYEQYF.

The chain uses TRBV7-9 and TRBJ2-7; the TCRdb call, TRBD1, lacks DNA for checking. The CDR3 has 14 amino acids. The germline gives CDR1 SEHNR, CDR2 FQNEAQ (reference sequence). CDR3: CASSFQTVGGEQYF.

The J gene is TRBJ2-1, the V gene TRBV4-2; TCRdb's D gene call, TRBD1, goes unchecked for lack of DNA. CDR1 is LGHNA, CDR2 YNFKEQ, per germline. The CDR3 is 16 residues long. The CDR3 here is CASSQDIQGVWDEQFF.

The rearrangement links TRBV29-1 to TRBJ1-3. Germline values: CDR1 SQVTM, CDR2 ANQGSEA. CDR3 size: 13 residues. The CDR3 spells CSAKGTSGNTIYF.

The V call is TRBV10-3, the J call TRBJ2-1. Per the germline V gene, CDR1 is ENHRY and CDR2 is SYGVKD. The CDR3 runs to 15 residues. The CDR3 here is CAISESGGNNNEQFF.

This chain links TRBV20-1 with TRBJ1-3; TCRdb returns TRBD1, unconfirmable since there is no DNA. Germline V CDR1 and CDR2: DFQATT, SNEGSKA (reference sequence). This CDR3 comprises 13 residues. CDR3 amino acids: CSAPGPSGNTIYF.